This T cell receptor beta chain emerged from a study of T cell responses to AZD1222 COVID-19 vaccine. Across the whole study: Investigators merged groups given second doses at roughly 4 or roughly 12 weeks. Study findings and constraints: Clonal diversity was possibly underestimated; the donors were predominantly white British and more often female. Following two doses of AZD1222, Spike-specific TCR breadth and depth rose. Repertoires in all cases were sampled only once the peak T cell response had passed.

This clone occurred a few times. What it binds is unknown. Produced via immunoSEQ multiplex PCR; TCRdb's table is partial and in-frame only. In the table there are some 55,000 clones, roughly 90% of which are singletons. The CDR3 totals 15 residues. V lost 0 bases and J lost 9; bases outside the gene matches: 7. Per germline, CDR1 SGHRS and CDR2 YFSETQ. The specimen comprised peripheral blood, sampled on day 0 of AZD1222 vaccination. The TCR comes from an adult in good health. V usage is TRBV5-1 and J usage is TRBJ2-1, with 9 nucleotides matching TRBD2. CDR3 residues: CASSLGLAGESEQFF. The CDR3 nucleotides read TGCGCCAGCAGCTTGGGTTTAGCGGGAGAATCTGAGCAGTTCTTC.